This T cell receptor (beta chain) comes out of a study of shared clonotypes between healthy human individuals. Study-level results: Clonotypes shared by all four donors outscored non-shared clonotypes in generation probability.

Cells designated naive CD8 were CD45RO-negative and were positively selected for CCR7, with terminally differentiated effector memory CD45RA+ cells excluded. Recent vaccinations or acute infections were absent in the healthy HIV-negative adult donors. Sequencing was performed with immunoSEQ multiplex PCR; in TCRdb, only in-frame clones are kept and a portion is missing. Among 2 million to 2.5 million clones, about 94% were seen once, and the ten largest hold 1% to 1.3%. Points on this clone: The antigen is unknown. This CDR3 is also generated by other DNA sequences in the sample.

CDR1 is LGHNA, CDR2 YSLEER, per germline. The CDR3 spans 13 residues. V lost 0 bases and J 7 bases, leaving 7 bases between the germline ends. The sequenced sample consisted of naive CD8+ T cells sorted from blood. This TCR came from a man between 18 and 35 years old in good health. This chain uses TRBV4-3 with TRBJ1-5; D remains ambiguous. In nucleotides, the CDR3 is TGCGCCAGCAGCCAAGATCTGGGGCAGCCCCAGCATTTT. Translation: CASSQDLGQPQHF.